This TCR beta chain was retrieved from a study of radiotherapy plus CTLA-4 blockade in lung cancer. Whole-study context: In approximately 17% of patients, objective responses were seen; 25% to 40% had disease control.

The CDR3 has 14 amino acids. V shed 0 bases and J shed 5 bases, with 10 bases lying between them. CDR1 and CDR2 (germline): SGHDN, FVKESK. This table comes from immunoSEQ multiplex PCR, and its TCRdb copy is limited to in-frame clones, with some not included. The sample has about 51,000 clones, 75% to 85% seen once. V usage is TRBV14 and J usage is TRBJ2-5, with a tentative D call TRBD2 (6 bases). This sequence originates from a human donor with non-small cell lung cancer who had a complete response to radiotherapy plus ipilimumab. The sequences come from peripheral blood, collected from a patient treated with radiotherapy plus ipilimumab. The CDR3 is CASSQDLASETQYF. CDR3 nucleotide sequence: TGTGCCAGCAGCCAAGATCTAGCGAGCGAGACCCAGTACTTC.